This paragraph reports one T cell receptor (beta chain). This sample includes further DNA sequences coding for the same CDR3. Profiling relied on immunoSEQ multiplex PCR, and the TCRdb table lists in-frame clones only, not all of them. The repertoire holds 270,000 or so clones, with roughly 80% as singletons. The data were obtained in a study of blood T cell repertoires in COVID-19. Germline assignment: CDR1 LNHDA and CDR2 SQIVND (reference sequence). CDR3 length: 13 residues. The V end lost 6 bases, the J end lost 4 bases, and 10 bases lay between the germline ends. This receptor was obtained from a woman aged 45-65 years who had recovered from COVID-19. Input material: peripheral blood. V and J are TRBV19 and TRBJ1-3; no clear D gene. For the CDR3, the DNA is TGTGCCAGTAGCCCCCAAGCGGGAAACACCATATATTTT. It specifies CASSPQAGNTIYF. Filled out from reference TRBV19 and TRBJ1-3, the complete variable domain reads DGGITQSPKYLFRKEGQNVTLSCEQNLNHDAMYWYRQDPGQGLRLIYYSQIVNDFQKGDIAEGYSVSREKKESFPLTVTSAQKNPTAFYLCASSPQAGNTIYFGEGSWLTVV.